This TCR beta chain was captured in a study of PD-1 blockade in mismatch repair-deficient tumors. As for the study in general: All were previously treated, progressing patients with around eleven mismatch repair-deficient cancer types.

CDR3 length equals 15 residues. Unmatched junction bases numbered 6, after V lost 3 bases and J lost 2 bases. Germline CDR1 KGHSH, CDR2 LQKENI. The table came from immunoSEQ multiplex PCR; TCRdb's copy has only in-frame clones and leaves some out. The table records roughly 17,000 clones, around 82% of them present only once. Mismatch repair deficiency was confirmed in all patients, by PCR or immunohistochemistry. The TCR-sequenced patients were a few responders to pembrolizumab. The clonotype comes from an adult with mismatch repair-deficient cancer. Sequencing used PBMCs, obtained 22 to 25 weeks after starting pembrolizumab. V usage is TRBV18 and J usage is TRBJ1-2; 7 positions agree with TRBD1. This CDR3 reads CASSPRDSPNYGYTF. In DNA, the CDR3 is TGTGCCAGCTCACCCCGGGACAGTCCAAACTATGGCTACACCTTC.